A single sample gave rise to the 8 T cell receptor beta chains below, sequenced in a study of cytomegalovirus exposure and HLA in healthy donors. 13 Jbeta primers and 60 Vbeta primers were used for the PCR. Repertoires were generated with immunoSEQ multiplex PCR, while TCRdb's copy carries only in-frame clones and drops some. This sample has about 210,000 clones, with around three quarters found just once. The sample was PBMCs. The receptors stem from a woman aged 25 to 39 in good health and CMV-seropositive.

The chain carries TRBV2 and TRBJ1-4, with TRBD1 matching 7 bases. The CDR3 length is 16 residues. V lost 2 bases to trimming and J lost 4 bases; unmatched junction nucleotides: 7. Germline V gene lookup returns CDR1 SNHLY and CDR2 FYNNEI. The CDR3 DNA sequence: TGTGCCAGCAGTGAATTGGGGACAGTGGGTAATGAAAAACTGTTTTTT. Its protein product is CASSELGTVGNEKLFF.

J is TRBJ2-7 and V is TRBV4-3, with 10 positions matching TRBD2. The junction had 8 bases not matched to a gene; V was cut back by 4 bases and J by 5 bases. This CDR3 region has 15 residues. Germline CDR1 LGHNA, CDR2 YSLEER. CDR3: CASSPSGRAGHEQYF. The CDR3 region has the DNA TGCGCCAGCAGCCCCAGCGGGAGGGCCGGCCACGAGCAGTACTTC.

As DNA, the CDR3 is TGTGCCAGTAGATTACGGGAGGCCCAGTTCTTC. Its protein product is CASRLREAQFF. The rearrangement uses TRBV19 and TRBJ2-1, with TRBD2 matching over 7 bases. Trimming at V came to 6 bases and at J to 13 bases, leaving 6 bases not matched to a gene. The CDR3 length is 11 residues. The germline V gene encodes CDR1 LNHDA and CDR2 SQIVND (reference sequence). Full variable domain (missing parts from reference TRBV19 and TRBJ2-1): DGGITQSPKYLFRKEGQNVTLSCEQNLNHDAMYWYRQDPGQGLRLIYYSQIVNDFQKGDIAEGYSVSREKKESFPLTVTSAQKNPTAFYLCASRLREAQFFGPGTRLTVL.

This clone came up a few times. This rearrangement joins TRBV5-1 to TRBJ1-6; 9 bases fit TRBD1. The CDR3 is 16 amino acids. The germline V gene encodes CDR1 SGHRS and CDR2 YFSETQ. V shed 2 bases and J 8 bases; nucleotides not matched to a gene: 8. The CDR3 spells CASSFTGTGNYSPLHF. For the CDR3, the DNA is TGCGCCAGCAGCTTCACCGGGACAGGGAATTATTCACCCCTCCACTTT.

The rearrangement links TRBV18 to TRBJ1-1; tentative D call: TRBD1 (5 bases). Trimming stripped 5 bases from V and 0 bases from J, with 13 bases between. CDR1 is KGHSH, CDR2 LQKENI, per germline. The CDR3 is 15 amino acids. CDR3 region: CASSSLDSMNTEAFF. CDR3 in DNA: TGTGCCAGCTCATCACTCGACAGCATGAACACTGAAGCTTTCTTT.

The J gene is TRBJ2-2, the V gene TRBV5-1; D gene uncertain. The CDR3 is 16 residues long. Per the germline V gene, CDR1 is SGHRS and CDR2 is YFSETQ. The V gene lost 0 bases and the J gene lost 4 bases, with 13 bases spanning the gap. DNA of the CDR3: TGCGCCAGCAGCTTGGACGGTTTCGGTGGCACCGGGGAGCTGTTTTTT. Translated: CASSLDGFGGTGELFF.

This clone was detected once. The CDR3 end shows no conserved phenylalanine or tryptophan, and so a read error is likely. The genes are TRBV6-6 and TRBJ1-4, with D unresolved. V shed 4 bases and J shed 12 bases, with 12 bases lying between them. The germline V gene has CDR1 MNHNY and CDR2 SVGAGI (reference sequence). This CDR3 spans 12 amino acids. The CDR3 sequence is CASSFGFTQLFV. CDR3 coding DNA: TGTGCCAGCAGTTTCGGGTTTACACAACTGTTTGTT.

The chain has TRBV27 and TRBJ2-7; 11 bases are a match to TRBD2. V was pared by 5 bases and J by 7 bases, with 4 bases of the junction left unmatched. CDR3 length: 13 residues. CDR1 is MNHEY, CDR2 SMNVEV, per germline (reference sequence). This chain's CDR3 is CASSARLAGEQYF. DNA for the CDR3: TGTGCCAGCAGTGCCCGACTAGCGGGGGAGCAGTACTTC.